This entry concerns a single T cell receptor beta chain. This clone may be a read error of a much larger clone one base away. Per germline, CDR1 SGHTA and CDR2 FQGTGA. The CDR3 spans 15 residues. Trimming stripped 3 bases from V and 0 bases from J, with 8 bases between. The data derive from a study of T cell repertoires in cytomegalovirus infection. Via MiXCR, TCRdb re-called the reads, giving one row per CDR3 protein. The table shows some 600,000 distinct CDR3 sequences, with less than 25% occurring only once. This clonotype was obtained from a human donor in good health (CMV status not recorded). Some clones in this sample may be carry-over from other donors' samples. The chain employs TRBV7-3 and TRBJ2-2, with D unclear. The sequenced material came from CD8+ T cells from PBMCs. Written as DNA, the CDR3 is TGTGCCAGCAGCTTCCGACGGACGAACACCGGGGAGCTGTTTTTT. Protein: CASSFRRTNTGELFF.